The 12 T cell receptor beta chains given below trace back to one sample, sequenced in a study of blood T cell repertoires in COVID-19. TCRdb's copy holds only in-frame clones and misses some; the assay was immunoSEQ multiplex PCR. The profile shows around 150,000 clones, 87% of them singletons. Sequenced input: peripheral blood. These receptors were collected from a man between 50 and 59 years old with active COVID-19.

The V and J genes are TRBV10-1 and TRBJ1-6, with 9 nucleotides matching TRBD1. The CDR3 length is 14 residues. V gave up 8 bases and J gave up 6 bases; unmatched junction bases: 5. Germline CDR1 WNHNN, CDR2 SYGVQD (reference sequence). This chain's CDR3 is CASWDRALNSPLHF. As DNA, the CDR3 is TGCGCCAGCTGGGACAGGGCCCTTAATTCACCCCTCCACTTT.

The V gene is TRBV6-1, the J gene TRBJ1-1; TRBD1 agrees at 7 bases. The CDR3 has 16 amino acids. The J segment lost 5 bases and the V segment lost 0 bases, leaving 9 bases of the junction unmatched. The V gene's germline CDR1 is MNHNS and CDR2 SASEGT. The CDR3, as DNA: TGTGCCAGCAGTGAAGCAGGAAGGGGGCGGTGGACTGAAGCTTTCTTT. This translates into CASSEAGRGRWTEAFF.

Remarks on this clone: The same CDR3 can be traced to other DNA sequences in this sample. The rearrangement links TRBV6-5 to TRBJ1-2; perhaps TRBD1 as D (5 bases). Trimming took 8 bases from V and 3 from J, leaving 10 bases between them. There are 12 residues in the CDR3. Germline-derived CDR1 and CDR2 are MNHEY and SVGAGI. CDR3 DNA: TGTGCCAGCCGGAGGGGAGACTATGGCTACACCTTC. As protein: CASRRGDYGYTF.

CDR3 coding DNA: TGTGCCAGCAGTCCGACTGCCCCCTACGAGCAGTACTTC. Protein product: CASSPTAPYEQYF. The V and J genes are TRBV6-2 or TRBV6-3 and TRBJ2-7; no firm D call. Germline V gene sequence: CDR1 MNHEY, CDR2 SVGEGT. Trimming stripped 5 bases from V and 2 bases from J, with 10 bases between. This CDR3 is 13 amino acids long.

This chain connects TRBV12-1 to TRBJ2-7; TRBD2, the table's D call, was not compared with the DNA. TRBV12-1 is a recognized pseudogene. The CDR3 is 19 residues long. The CDR3 nucleotides are TGTGCCAGCAGCTTTGCTTTCAGCGGGCCCAAGGACTCTCTCTACGAGCAGTACTTC. As protein: CASSFAFSGPKDSLYEQYF.

CDR3 DNA sequence: TGCGCCAGCAGCGACGGACAGAACACCGGGGAGCTGTTTTTT. It codes for CASSDGQNTGELFF. The gene calls are TRBV5-1 and TRBJ2-2, with D perhaps TRBD1 (5 bases). Trimming shortened V by 4 bases and J by 1 base, and 8 bases separated the two germline ends. This CDR3 is built from 14 residues. Germline V gives CDR1 SGHRS, CDR2 YFSETQ. The full variable domain, with the rest looked up from reference TRBV5-1 and TRBJ2-2, is KAGVTQTPRYLIKTRGQQVTLSCSPISGHRSVSWYQQTPGQGLQFLFEYFSETQRNKGNFPGRFSGRQFSNSRSEMNVSTLELGDSALYLCASSDGQNTGELFFGEGSRLTVL.

The rearrangement joins TRBV19 to TRBJ2-1, with 8 bases matching TRBD2. V lost 8 bases to trimming and J lost 9 bases; unmatched junction nucleotides: 18. CDR1 and CDR2 (germline): LNHDA, SQIVND (reference sequence). The CDR3 is made up of 16 amino acids. DNA of the CDR3: TGTGCCAGTGGTAGCGGGGAACCCTGGACCGGGGGTGAGCAGTTCTTC. Its translation: CASGSGEPWTGGEQFF.

This rearrangement joins TRBV18 to TRBJ1-2; 7 positions agree with TRBD1. The CDR3 spans 15 residues. Germline values: CDR1 KGHSH, CDR2 LQKENI. Trimming at V came to 3 bases and at J to 0 bases, leaving 4 bases not matched to a gene. As DNA, the CDR3 is TGTGCCAGCTCACCTGGGACAGAAGCTAACTATGGCTACACCTTC. It yields the protein CASSPGTEANYGYTF.

This clone was counted once. J is TRBJ1-3 and V is TRBV3-1 (or the pseudogene TRBV3-2); D not resolved. Germline V gene lookup returns CDR1 LGHDT and CDR2 YNNKEL (reference sequence). Trimming shortened V by 8 bases and J by 2 bases, and 19 bases separated the two germline ends. The CDR3 sequence is 16 residues long. The DNA of the CDR3 is TGTGCCAGCGCGGGAGGAGGGTTGGTAGCTGGAAACACCATATATTTT. It yields the protein CASAGGGLVAGNTIYF.

This clone was seen a single time. The V call is TRBV19, the J call TRBJ2-1; 7 bases line up with TRBD2. CDR1 is LNHDA, CDR2 SQIVND, per germline (reference sequence). The J segment lost 0 bases and the V segment lost 4 bases, leaving 24 bases of the junction unmatched. The CDR3 runs 22 residues. The CDR3 sequence is CASSTLPPGGLGGLGSYNEQFF. CDR3 nucleotide sequence: TGTGCCAGTAGTACGCTACCCCCGGGGGGATTGGGGGGTCTTGGCTCCTACAATGAGCAGTTCTTC.

This clone occurred once. The rearrangement links TRBV6-5 to TRBJ1-2; weak D call: TRBD1 (5 bases). Trimming pared 0 bases from V and 6 bases from J, leaving 11 bases between. The CDR3 loop spans 14 amino acids. CDR1 is MNHEY, CDR2 SVGAGI, per germline. The CDR3, as DNA: TGTGCCAGCAGTTACTCGACAACAGGCGATGGCTACACCTTC. Translating gives CASSYSTTGDGYTF.

The V call is TRBV4-1, the J call TRBJ2-1, with a possible D match to TRBD1 (6 bases). Looked up from germline, CDR1 is MGHRA and CDR2 is YSYEKL. V was trimmed by 10 bases and J by 5 bases, leaving 21 bases between them. This CDR3 has 15 residues. CDR3 region: CATRPNRQVDNEQFF. Here the CDR3 DNA reads TGCGCCACCCGCCCCAATAGACAGGTTGACAATGAGCAGTTCTTC.